This T cell receptor beta chain was captured by sequencing in a study of beta chain features in type 1 diabetes. Study conclusions and caveats: Patients with type 1 diabetes showed fewer VDJ junction insertions and more deletions. In the patient group, naive, central memory and Treg TCRB repertoires seemed more alike than in the healthy donor group.

CDR1 and CDR2 from the germline V gene are GTSNPN and SVGIG (reference sequence). This CDR3 has 13 amino acids. As every portion of the isolated RNA was reverse transcribed, the sequencing read expressed TCRB transcripts. The data were produced by immunoSEQ multiplex PCR, yet TCRdb's version contains in-frame clones alone and is incomplete. The sample yields some 220,000 clones, 11% seen once. Concerning this clone itself: Its specificity is not known. A much bigger clone sits one base away, suggesting this may be a read error.

The sample taken for sequencing was central memory CD4+ T cells from blood. This clonotype originated in a man younger than 35 in good health. The chain couples TRBV30 to TRBJ2-6; D may be TRBD1 (5 bases). The CDR3 loop is CAWTVSGANGLTF. The CDR3 DNA reads as TGTGCCTGGACAGTCTCTGGGGCCAACGGCCTGACTTTC.